A single sample is the source of the 18 T cell receptor beta chains below, sequenced in a study of cytomegalovirus exposure and HLA in healthy donors. Primers for the PCR totalled 60 Vbeta and 13 Jbeta. TCRdb's copy holds only in-frame clones and misses some; the assay was immunoSEQ multiplex PCR. The data hold 200,000 or so clones, with over 75% observed a single time. Sequencing used PBMCs. The receptors originated from a boy younger than 10 in good health and CMV-seronegative.

This chain uses TRBV7-8 with TRBJ2-1; 9 bases agree with TRBD2. CDR3 length: 14 amino acids. CDR1 and CDR2 (germline): SGHVS, FQNEAQ. The ends lost 8 bases at V and 2 bases at J; junction bases unmatched: 4. The CDR3 loop is CASGSGGPYNEQFF. The CDR3 DNA reads as TGTGCCAGCGGCAGCGGGGGGCCCTACAATGAGCAGTTCTTC.

As DNA, the CDR3 is TGTGCCAGCAGCCACAGAGCAGCCTACGAGCAGTACTTC. Protein sequence: CASSHRAAYEQYF. The J gene is TRBJ2-7, the V gene TRBV7-8, with D unresolved. The V gene lost 5 bases and the J gene lost 2 bases, with 10 bases spanning the gap. Germline V CDR1 and CDR2: SGHVS, FQNEAQ. This CDR3 has 13 amino acids.

The chain uses TRBV7-2 and TRBJ1-5, with D possibly TRBD1 on 6 matching bases. The CDR3 has 15 amino acids. With 1 base removed from V and 1 base from J, the gap between germline ends came to 8 bases. In germline, CDR1 is SGHTA, CDR2 FQGNSA. CDR3 nucleotides: TGTGCCAGCAGCTTAGGCGGACAGAGCAATCAGCCCCAGCATTTT. Encoded protein: CASSLGGQSNQPQHF.

The chain carries TRBV18 and TRBJ2-1; 15 positions match TRBD2. The CDR3 spans 18 residues. CDR1 and CDR2 (germline): KGHSH, LQKENI. V dropped 2 bases and J dropped 5; count of bases not matched to a gene: 7. The CDR3 sequence: CASSPSGTSGGSHNEQFF. Written as DNA, the CDR3 is TGTGCCAGCTCACCATCCGGGACTAGCGGGGGGTCCCACAATGAGCAGTTCTTC.

The rearrangement links TRBV14 to TRBJ2-3; D call uncertain. With 5 bases removed from V and 4 bases from J, the gap between germline ends came to 10 bases. CDR1 and CDR2 (germline): SGHDN, FVKESK. The CDR3 is 13 residues long. The CDR3 coding sequence is TGTGCCAGCAGCTACCGTAGCCCAGATACGCAGTATTTT. Its translation is CASSYRSPDTQYF.

J is TRBJ1-2 and V is TRBV18; D might be TRBD1 (6 bases). Germline V lookup: CDR1 KGHSH, CDR2 LQKENI. The CDR3 covers 12 residues. V was shortened by 8 bases and J by 3 bases, with 10 bases between the two germline ends. In DNA, the CDR3 is TGTGCCAGCAGGGGACACGACTATGGCTACACCTTC. Translation gives CASRGHDYGYTF.

CDR3 sequence (DNA): TGCGCCAGCAGCTCGTTAACAGTGAACACTGAAGCTTTCTTT. It codes for CASSSLTVNTEAFF. The genes are TRBV5-1 and TRBJ1-1; D unclear. Germline CDR1 SGHRS, CDR2 YFSETQ. V was shortened by 3 bases and J by 0 bases, with 9 bases between the two germline ends. The CDR3 is 14 amino acids.

Turning to this clone: The same CDR3 also results from other DNA sequences found in this sample. The chain employs TRBV7-9 and TRBJ2-3; the match to TRBD1 covers 7 bases. V lost 5 bases and J lost 4; bases outside the gene matches: 12. The CDR3 length is 16 residues. Germline CDR1 is SEHNR and CDR2 is FQNEAQ (reference sequence). The CDR3, as DNA: TGTGCCAGCAGCCGCCGACAGGGAACTTTCCCAGATACGCAGTATTTT. This sequence encodes CASSRRQGTFPDTQYF. The full variable domain, with the rest looked up from reference TRBV7-9 and TRBJ2-3, is DTGVSQNPRHKITKRGQNVTFRCDPISEHNRLYWYRQTLGQGPEFLTYFQNEAQLEKSRLLSDRFSAERPKGSFSTLEIQRTEQGDSAMYLCASSRRQGTFPDTQYFGPGTRLTVL.

The chain uses TRBV19 and TRBJ2-2; 11 bases fit TRBD1. V dropped 1 base and J dropped 6; count of bases not matched to a gene: 1. Per the germline V gene, CDR1 is LNHDA and CDR2 is SQIVND (reference sequence). The CDR3 is 15 residues long. CDR3 protein: CASSIGDRGAGELFF. Here the CDR3 DNA reads TGTGCCAGTAGTATAGGGGACAGGGGGGCCGGGGAGCTGTTTTTT.

The J gene is TRBJ2-3, the V gene TRBV7-9; possible D gene TRBD2, 6 bases. Trimming removed 3 bases at V and 2 bases at J, with 15 bases between. CDR1 SEHNR and CDR2 FQNEAQ come from the germline V gene (reference sequence). There are 16 residues in the CDR3. CDR3 nucleotide sequence: TGTGCCAGCAGCTTTATGACCGGGGGAACCACAGATACGCAGTATTTT. It translates to CASSFMTGGTTDTQYF. Full variable domain (missing parts from reference TRBV7-9 and TRBJ2-3): DTGVSQNPRHKITKRGQNVTFRCDPISEHNRLYWYRQTLGQGPEFLTYFQNEAQLEKSRLLSDRFSAERPKGSFSTLEIQRTEQGDSAMYLCASSFMTGGTTDTQYFGPGTRLTVL.

The CDR3: CASSNQGAESYEQYF. The CDR3 region has the DNA TGTGCCAGCAGTAATCAGGGGGCGGAAAGCTACGAGCAGTACTTC. The chain recombines TRBV6-5 with TRBJ2-7, with 8 bases fitting TRBD1. The CDR3 is 15 amino acids. Germline CDR1 reads MNHEY; CDR2 reads SVGAGI. The trim removed 5 bases at V and 3 bases at J, leaving 9 bases unmatched.

The gene calls are TRBV13 and TRBJ1-5; 11 bases align to TRBD1. The CDR3 has 15 amino acids. Germline-derived CDR1 and CDR2 are PRHDT and FYEKMQ (reference sequence). The junction had 4 bases not matched to a gene; V was cut back by 5 bases and J by 4 bases. Here the CDR3 DNA reads TGTGCCAGCAGCGATGGGACAGGGGGGAATCAGCCCCAGCATTTT. This encodes CASSDGTGGNQPQHF.

This clone appeared once. DNA for the CDR3: TGTGCCAGCAGTCGGACAGCCGCCACATCCCAAGAGACCCAGTACTTC. Translated, it gives CASSRTAATSQETQYF. The chain uses TRBV7-9 and TRBJ2-5; D is perhaps TRBD1 (6 bases). Germline CDR1 and CDR2: SEHNR and FQNEAQ (reference sequence). This CDR3 comprises 16 residues. The ends were cut back, 6 bases at V and 1 base at J, with 18 bases in the middle. Drawing the rest from reference TRBV7-9 and TRBJ2-5, the complete variable domain is DTGVSQNPRHKITKRGQNVTFRCDPISEHNRLYWYRQTLGQGPEFLTYFQNEAQLEKSRLLSDRFSAERPKGSFSTLEIQRTEQGDSAMYLCASSRTAATSQETQYFGPGTRLLVL.

This clone has only a few counts. This chain joins TRBV9 and TRBJ1-2; D remains ambiguous. CDR3 size: 15 residues. Trimming shortened V by 3 bases and J by 1 base, and 13 bases separated the two germline ends. Germline lookup yields CDR1 SGDLS and CDR2 YYNGEE. In DNA form, the CDR3 reads TGTGCCAGCAGCGCCTCACTAACTATTAACTATGGCTACACCTTC. It yields the protein CASSASLTINYGYTF.

This chain joins TRBV7-2 and TRBJ1-1; 7 bases are shared with TRBD1. The CDR3 is 16 amino acids. Germline CDR1 is SGHTA and CDR2 is FQGNSA. Unmatched junction bases numbered 9, after V lost 4 bases and J lost 1 base. This CDR3 reads CASSSSWGQTNTEAFF. Here the CDR3 DNA reads TGTGCCAGCAGCTCCTCATGGGGACAGACGAACACTGAAGCTTTCTTT.

This clone was seen more than once but under ten times. This chain connects TRBV7-9 to TRBJ2-5; D unclear. The V and J ends lost 4 bases and 4 bases respectively, with 4 bases between them. The CDR3 runs 11 residues. Germline lookup yields CDR1 SEHNR and CDR2 FQNEAQ (reference sequence). The CDR3 loop is CASSSRETQYF. As DNA, the CDR3 is TGTGCCAGCAGCTCCCGAGAGACCCAGTACTTC.

This clone appeared a few times. J is TRBJ2-7 and V is TRBV5-4; D remains ambiguous. The CDR3 spans 16 residues. Trimming took 0 bases from V and 2 from J, leaving 15 bases between them. Germline loops: CDR1 SGHNT, CDR2 YYREEE (reference sequence). This CDR3 reads CASSLAGQAAPYEQYF. DNA for the CDR3: TGTGCCAGCAGCTTGGCTGGCCAGGCTGCTCCCTACGAGCAGTACTTC.

This clone was detected once. The CDR3 nucleotides are TGTGCCAGCAGTCAGGGTGGGACAGTAAACTACGAGCAGTACTTC. Translating it yields CASSQGGTVNYEQYF. The V call is TRBV6-5, the J call TRBJ2-7; TRBD1 aligns across 7 bases. Germline V gene data show CDR1 as MNHEY and CDR2 as SVGAGI. The V segment lost 5 bases and the J segment 3 bases; nucleotides outside the gene matches: 10. This CDR3 has 15 amino acids.